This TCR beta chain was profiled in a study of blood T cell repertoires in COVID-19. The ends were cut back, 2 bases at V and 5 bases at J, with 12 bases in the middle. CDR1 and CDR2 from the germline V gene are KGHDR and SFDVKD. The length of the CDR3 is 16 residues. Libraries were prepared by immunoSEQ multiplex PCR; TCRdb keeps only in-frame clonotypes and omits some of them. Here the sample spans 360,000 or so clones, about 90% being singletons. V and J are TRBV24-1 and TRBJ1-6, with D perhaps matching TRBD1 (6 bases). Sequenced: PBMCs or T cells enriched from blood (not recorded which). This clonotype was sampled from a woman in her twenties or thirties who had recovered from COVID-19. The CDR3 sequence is CATSDSSRGNNSPLHF. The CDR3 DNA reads TGTGCCACCAGTGATTCGTCCAGGGGAAATAATTCACCCCTCCACTTT.